This T cell receptor (beta chain) was retrieved from a study of blood T cell repertoires in COVID-19. Looking at the study overall: There were acute and convalescent COVID-19 samples, and they came from the United States, Italy and Spain. T cells, B-cell-depleted T cells, or PBMCs supplied cDNA or gDNA.

V lost 3 bases and J lost 9, with 11 bases in between. The CDR3 has 13 residues. Sequenced by immunoSEQ multiplex PCR; TCRdb stores in-frame clones only, minus some. The table includes tens of thousands of clones, more than 65% detected once. The sample consisted of peripheral blood. This chain joins TRBV12-3 or TRBV12-4 and TRBJ1-4, with D tentatively TRBD1 (6 bases). The TCR originated in a man aged 45-65 years with acute or convalescent COVID-19. The CDR3 sequence: CASSFGQSQKLFF. The CDR3 region has the DNA TGTGCCAGCAGTTTCGGACAGTCGCAAAAACTGTTTTTT.